What follows is one TCR beta chain and its context. The data stem from a study of blood T cells in healthy people across ages. This CDR3 region has 14 residues. The V end was cut by 1 base, the J end by 6 bases, with 12 bases between. Germline values: CDR1 LGHNA, CDR2 YSLEER. Primers used in a second PCR of about 6 to 12 cycles were a sample-barcoded 5' primer and a J-beta primer mix. From the 5' RACE reads, TCRdb called clonotypes with MiXCR, one entry per CDR3 protein. The data contain around 1,900,000 distinct CDR3 sequences, more than 35% of them singletons. This rearrangement joins TRBV4-3 to TRBJ1-2; D is possibly TRBD1 (5 bases). This receptor was identified in a human donor in good health. The sample taken for sequencing was blood. The CDR3 sequence: CASSQVSRRDGYTF. For the CDR3, the DNA is TGCGCCAGCAGCCAAGTATCACGCAGGGATGGCTACACCTTC.